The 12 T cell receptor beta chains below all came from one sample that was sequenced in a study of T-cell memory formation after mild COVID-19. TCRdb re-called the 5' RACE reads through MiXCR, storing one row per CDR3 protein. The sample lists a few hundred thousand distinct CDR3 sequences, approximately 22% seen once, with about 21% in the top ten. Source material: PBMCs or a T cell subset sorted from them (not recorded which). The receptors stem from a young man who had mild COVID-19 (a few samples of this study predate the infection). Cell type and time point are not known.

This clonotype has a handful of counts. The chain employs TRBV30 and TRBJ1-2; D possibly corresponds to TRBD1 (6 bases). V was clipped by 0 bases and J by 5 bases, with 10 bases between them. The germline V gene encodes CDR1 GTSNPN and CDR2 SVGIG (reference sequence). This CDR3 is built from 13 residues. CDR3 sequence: CAWSVQGIYGYTF. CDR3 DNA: TGTGCCTGGAGTGTACAGGGAATATATGGCTACACCTTC.

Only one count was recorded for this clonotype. The CDR3 region has the DNA TGTGCCAGCGACGCGATAGCGGGCTCTGACGAGCAGTACGTC. Its translation: CASDAIAGSDEQYV. The genes are TRBV6-1 and TRBJ2-7; 7 bases fit TRBD2. Germline V gene sequence: CDR1 MNHNS, CDR2 SASEGT. V lost 8 bases, J lost 5 bases, and 12 bases stayed unmatched. The CDR3 has 14 residues.

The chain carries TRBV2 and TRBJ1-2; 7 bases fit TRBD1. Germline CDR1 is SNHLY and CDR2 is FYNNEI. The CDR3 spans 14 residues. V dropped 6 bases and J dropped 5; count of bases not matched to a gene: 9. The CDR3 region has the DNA TGTGCCAGCAGACGGGACAGTGAAAGATATGGCTACACCTTC. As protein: CASRRDSERYGYTF.

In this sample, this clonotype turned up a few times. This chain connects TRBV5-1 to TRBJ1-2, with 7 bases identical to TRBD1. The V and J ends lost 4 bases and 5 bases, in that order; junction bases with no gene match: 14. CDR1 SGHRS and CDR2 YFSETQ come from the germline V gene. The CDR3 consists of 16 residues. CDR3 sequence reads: CASSGGTAPSWYGYTF. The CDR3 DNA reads TGCGCCAGCAGCGGAGGGACAGCCCCGTCCTGGTATGGCTACACCTTC.

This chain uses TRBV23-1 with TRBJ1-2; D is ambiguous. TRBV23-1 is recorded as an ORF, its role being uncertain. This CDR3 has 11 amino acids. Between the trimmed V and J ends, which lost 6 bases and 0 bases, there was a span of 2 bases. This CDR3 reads CASRPNYGYTF. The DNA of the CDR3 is TGCGCCAGCAGACCTAACTATGGCTACACCTTC.

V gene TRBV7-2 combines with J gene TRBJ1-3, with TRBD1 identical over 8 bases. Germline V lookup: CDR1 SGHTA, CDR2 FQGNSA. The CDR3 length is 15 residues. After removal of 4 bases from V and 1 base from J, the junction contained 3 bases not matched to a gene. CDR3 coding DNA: TGTGCCAGCAGCTCCCAGGGGGCTTCTGGAAACACCATATATTTT. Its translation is CASSSQGASGNTIYF.

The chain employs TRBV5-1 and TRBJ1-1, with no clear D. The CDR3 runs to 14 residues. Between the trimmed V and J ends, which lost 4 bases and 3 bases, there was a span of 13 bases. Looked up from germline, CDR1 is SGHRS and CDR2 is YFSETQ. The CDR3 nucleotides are TGCGCCAGCAGCCTAGGGTTGTCGGACACTGAAGCTTTCTTT. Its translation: CASSLGLSDTEAFF.

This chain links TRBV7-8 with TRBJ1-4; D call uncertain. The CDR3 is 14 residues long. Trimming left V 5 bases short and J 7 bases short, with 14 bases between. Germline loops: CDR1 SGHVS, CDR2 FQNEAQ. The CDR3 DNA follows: TGTGCCAGCAGCCCGGAGGTTGTCTTTGAAAAACTGTTTTTT. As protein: CASSPEVVFEKLFF.

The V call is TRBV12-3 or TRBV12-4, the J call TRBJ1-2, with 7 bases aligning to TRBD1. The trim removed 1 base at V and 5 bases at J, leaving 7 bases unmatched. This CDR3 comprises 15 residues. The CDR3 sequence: CASSLGWDRRYGYTF. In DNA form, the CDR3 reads TGTGCCAGCAGTTTAGGCTGGGACAGACGATATGGCTACACCTTC.

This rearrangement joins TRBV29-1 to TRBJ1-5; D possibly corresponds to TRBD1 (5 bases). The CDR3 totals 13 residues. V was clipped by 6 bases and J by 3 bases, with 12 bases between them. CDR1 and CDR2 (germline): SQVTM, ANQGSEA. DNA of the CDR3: TGCAGCGTACGAACAGGATACAATCAGCCCCAGCATTTT. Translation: CSVRTGYNQPQHF. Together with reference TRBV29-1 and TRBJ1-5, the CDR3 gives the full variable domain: SAVISQKPSRDICQRGTSLTIQCQVDSQVTMMFWYRQQPGQSLTLIATANQGSEATYESGFVIDKFPISRPNLTFSTLTVSNMSPEDSSIYLCSVRTGYNQPQHFGDGTRLSIL.

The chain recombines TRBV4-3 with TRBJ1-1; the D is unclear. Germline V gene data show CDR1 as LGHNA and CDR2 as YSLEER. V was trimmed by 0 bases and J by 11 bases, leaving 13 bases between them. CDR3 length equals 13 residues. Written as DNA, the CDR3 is TGCGCCAGCAGCCAAGATCACGCGGCGGTGGCTTTCTTT. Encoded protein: CASSQDHAAVAFF.

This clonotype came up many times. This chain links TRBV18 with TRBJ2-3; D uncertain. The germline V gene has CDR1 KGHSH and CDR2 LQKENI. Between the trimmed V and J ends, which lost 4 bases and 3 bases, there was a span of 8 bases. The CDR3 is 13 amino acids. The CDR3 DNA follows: TGTGCCAGCTCACAGTCAGCGACAGATACGCAGTATTTT. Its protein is CASSQSATDTQYF.